What follows describes a single T cell receptor beta chain. Its antigen remains unidentified. Time point reported: pre-treatment sample, taken before nivolumab and TIL therapy. The record originates from a study of TIL therapy for anti-PD-1-resistant metastatic lung cancer. For the study at large: Patients had a median age of 54 years (range about 38-85).

Study-level points and caveats: This highly selected cohort may not generalize to typical lung cancer patients.

The libraries were made with immunoSEQ v3. The data were produced by immunoSEQ multiplex PCR, yet TCRdb's version contains in-frame clones alone and is incomplete. The table includes about 60,000 clones, around 86% detected once. Source: blood, taken at baseline. This TCR was recovered from a person aged 25-80 years with non-small cell lung cancer.

The CDR3 loop reads CASSKLAGAYTGELFF. Here the CDR3 DNA reads TGTGCCAGCAGCAAACTAGCGGGGGCCTACACCGGGGAGCTGTTTTTT. The chain carries TRBV7-2 and TRBJ2-2; 11 nucleotides align to TRBD2. V lost 5 bases and J lost 3; bases outside the gene matches: 5. CDR3 length: 16 residues. The V gene's germline CDR1 is SGHTA and CDR2 FQGNSA.